The T cell receptor beta chain described here comes from a study of blood T cell repertoires in COVID-19. As for the study in general: There were acute and convalescent COVID-19 samples, and they came from the United States, Italy and Spain. Sources were T cells, B-cell-depleted T cells, or PBMCs; the material itself was cDNA or gDNA.

In the original processing: The authors estimated nucleated cell counts from reference gene primer amplification. Clones were read by immunoSEQ multiplex PCR, and TCRdb kept only the in-frame ones, dropping some. D and trimming come from the DNA, and the V and J calls and clone size come from that table. Among some 110,000 clones listed, roughly nine tenths were seen once. The origin of this receptor is a man between 65 and 85 years old who had recovered from COVID-19. Material: peripheral blood.

CDR3 region: CASSLTRETQYF. As DNA, the CDR3 is TGTGCCAGCAGTTTAACCAGAGAGACCCAGTACTTC. The chain has TRBV5-8 and TRBJ2-5; D remains unclear. CDR3 length: 12 amino acids. The germline V and J ends were trimmed by 5 bases and 4 bases, with 9 bases remaining between them. Germline V CDR1 and CDR2: SGHTS, YDEGEE.